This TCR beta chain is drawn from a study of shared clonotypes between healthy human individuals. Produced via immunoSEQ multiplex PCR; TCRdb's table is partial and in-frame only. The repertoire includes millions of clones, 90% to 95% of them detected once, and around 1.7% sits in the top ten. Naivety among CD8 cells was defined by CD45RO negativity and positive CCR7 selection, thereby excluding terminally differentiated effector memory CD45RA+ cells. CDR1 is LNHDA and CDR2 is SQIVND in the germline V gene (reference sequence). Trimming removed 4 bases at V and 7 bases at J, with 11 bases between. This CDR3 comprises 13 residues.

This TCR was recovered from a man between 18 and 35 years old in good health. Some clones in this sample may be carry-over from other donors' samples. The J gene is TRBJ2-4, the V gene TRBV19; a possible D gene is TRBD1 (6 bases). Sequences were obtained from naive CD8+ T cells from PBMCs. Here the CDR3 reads CASSTGAFNIQYF. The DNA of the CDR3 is TGTGCCAGTAGTACAGGGGCCTTCAACATTCAGTACTTC.